What follows are 19 T cell receptor beta chains derived from one specimen sequenced in a study of spatial heterogeneity in lung cancer. TCRdb re-called the 5' RACE reads with MiXCR, one entry per CDR3 protein. This table has tens of thousands of distinct CDR3 sequences, 9.5% to 15% appearing once. Stated time point: sample taken at primary tumor resection. Whole RNA, isolated from tumor, nontumor lung or frozen PBMC, was sequenced without prior sorting. This specimen consisted of PBMCs, obtained at surgery. The receptor set was obtained from a male donor with early-stage non-small cell lung cancer.

This clonotype showed up just a few times. In nucleotides, the CDR3 is TGTGCCACCAGTGATATAGGGAGTGTGTCTGGGGCCAACGTCCTGACTTTC. Its translation: CATSDIGSVSGANVLTF. The V call is TRBV24-1, the J call TRBJ2-6; D is perhaps TRBD2 (5 bases). The germline gives CDR1 KGHDR, CDR2 SFDVKD. CDR3 length equals 17 residues. Trimming stripped 3 bases from V and 1 base from J, with 12 bases between.

The rearrangement links TRBV10-3 to TRBJ1-1; maybe TRBD1 (6 bases). Germline-derived CDR1 and CDR2 are ENHRY and SYGVKD. The CDR3 spans 15 residues. Trimming took off 0 bases at V and 0 bases at J, with 8 bases between the two ends. The CDR3 protein is CAISESNRVNTEAFF. The CDR3 region has the DNA TGTGCCATCAGTGAGTCAAACAGGGTGAACACTGAAGCTTTCTTT.

This clonotype was observed a handful of times. J is TRBJ2-1 and V is TRBV11-1; D gene unclear. CDR1 and CDR2 (germline): SGHAT, FQDESV (reference sequence). V lost 1 base to trimming and J lost 4 bases, with 14 bases between them. The CDR3 has 16 residues. This CDR3 reads CASSLGSWGSYNEQFF. The CDR3 nucleotides are TGTGCCAGCAGCTTAGGCTCCTGGGGTTCGTACAATGAGCAGTTCTTC.

CDR3 protein: CASSLALGAGELFF. CDR3 nucleotides: TGTGCCAGCAGTTTAGCGCTTGGCGCCGGGGAGCTGTTTTTT. V gene TRBV12-3 or TRBV12-4 combines with J gene TRBJ2-2, with D uncertain. With 0 bases removed from V and 6 bases from J, the gap between germline ends came to 8 bases. CDR3 size: 14 residues.

This chain connects TRBV7-9 to TRBJ1-5; D ambiguous. The CDR3 has 13 amino acids. CDR1 is SEHNR and CDR2 is FQNEAQ in the germline V gene (reference sequence). The V gene lost 3 bases and the J gene lost 5 bases, with 8 bases spanning the gap. The CDR3 nucleotides read TGTGCCAGCAGCTTGGGCACCGATCAGCCCCAGCATTTT. It specifies CASSLGTDQPQHF. The variable domain in full, with the rest retrieved from reference TRBV7-9 and TRBJ1-5, is DTGVSQNPRHKITKRGQNVTFRCDPISEHNRLYWYRQTLGQGPEFLTYFQNEAQLEKSRLLSDRFSAERPKGSFSTLEIQRTEQGDSAMYLCASSLGTDQPQHFGDGTRLSIL.

This clonotype has only a few counts. The J gene is TRBJ2-1, the V gene TRBV4-2; D perhaps matches TRBD2 (6 bases). The CDR3 totals 17 residues. CDR1 and CDR2 from the germline V gene are LGHNA and YNFKEQ. V lost 1 base, J lost 2 bases, and 15 bases lay in between. CDR3 amino acids: CASSQVRASAPYNEQFF. The CDR3 DNA sequence: TGTGCCAGCAGCCAAGTAAGGGCTAGCGCACCCTACAATGAGCAGTTCTTC.

There are a few counts of this clonotype. The rearrangement joins TRBV19 to TRBJ1-2, with no clear D. CDR3 length: 12 residues. V lost 1 base and J 8 bases, leaving 8 bases between the germline ends. Germline-derived CDR1 and CDR2 are LNHDA and SQIVND (reference sequence). CDR3 nucleotides: TGTGCCAGTAGTATAGCCTCAGTCGGCTACACCTTC. Protein: CASSIASVGYTF.

This clonotype was detected only a few times. The CDR3 loop is CASSFQNTQYF. The CDR3 coding sequence is TGTGCCAGCAGTTTCCAGAATACGCAGTATTTT. V gene TRBV12-3 or TRBV12-4 combines with J gene TRBJ2-3, with no clear D. V was clipped by 3 bases and J by 7 bases, with 5 bases between them. The CDR3 is made up of 11 amino acids.

The chain links TRBV5-1 to TRBJ2-5, with D possibly being TRBD1 or TRBD2 (5 bases each). The CDR3 contains 16 residues. Trimming took off 0 bases at V and 5 bases at J, with 17 bases between the two ends. Germline V gene sequence: CDR1 SGHRS, CDR2 YFSETQ. DNA of the CDR3: TGCGCCAGCAGCTTGGCTGCGAGGGGTGGTACTGAGACCCAGTACTTC. It yields the protein CASSLAARGGTETQYF.

V gene TRBV11-2 combines with J gene TRBJ2-3; 8 nucleotides agree with TRBD1. V shed 5 bases and J 4 bases; nucleotides not matched to a gene: 11. Per germline, CDR1 SGHAT and CDR2 FQNNGV. This CDR3 has 16 residues. This CDR3 reads CASSPLFRTGSDTQYF. The CDR3 DNA reads TGTGCCAGCAGCCCGCTATTCAGGACAGGGTCAGATACGCAGTATTTT. The variable domain in full, completed from reference TRBV11-2 and TRBJ2-3, reads EAGVAQSPRYKIIEKRQSVAFWCNPISGHATLYWYQQILGQGPKLLIQFQNNGVVDDSQLPKDRFSAERLKGVDSTLKIQPAKLEDSAVYLCASSPLFRTGSDTQYFGPGTRLTVL.

This clonotype was counted only a few times. The chain joins TRBV29-1 to TRBJ1-1; no definite D call. The V end lost 7 bases, the J end lost 7 bases, and 16 bases lay between the germline ends. Looked up from germline, CDR1 is SQVTM and CDR2 is ANQGSEA. The CDR3 consists of 12 residues. DNA for the CDR3: TGCAGCGCTACCCCCCTAGGCGTTGAAGCTTTCTTT. Encoded protein: CSATPLGVEAFF. Complete variable domain (other parts from reference TRBV29-1 and TRBJ1-1): SAVISQKPSRDICQRGTSLTIQCQVDSQVTMMFWYRQQPGQSLTLIATANQGSEATYESGFVIDKFPISRPNLTFSTLTVSNMSPEDSSIYLCSATPLGVEAFFGQGTRLTVV.

This clonotype was detected only a few times. The CDR3 spells CASSRGTGEKLFF. CDR3 DNA: TGTGCCAGCAGCCGCGGGACAGGCGAAAAACTGTTTTTT. The rearrangement links TRBV7-9 to TRBJ1-4, with 8 bases that match TRBD1. The CDR3 spans 13 residues. In germline, CDR1 is SEHNR, CDR2 FQNEAQ (reference sequence). Trimming cost V 5 bases and J 8 bases; bases outside gene matches: 4. Together with reference TRBV7-9 and TRBJ1-4, the CDR3 gives the full variable domain: DTGVSQNPRHKITKRGQNVTFRCDPISEHNRLYWYRQTLGQGPEFLTYFQNEAQLEKSRLLSDRFSAERPKGSFSTLEIQRTEQGDSAMYLCASSRGTGEKLFFGSGTQLSVL.

The chain uses TRBV20-1 and TRBJ2-7; D might be TRBD1 or TRBD2, each matching 5 bases. The CDR3 is made up of 13 amino acids. Germline V lookup: CDR1 DFQATT, CDR2 SNEGSKA (reference sequence). The CDR3 DNA reads as TGCAATGCCGGGGCGGCTGTCTCCTACGAGCAGTACTTC. The encoded protein is CNAGAAVSYEQYF.

This clonotype was seen ten or more times. The V call is TRBV7-9, the J call TRBJ2-4; D may match TRBD1 or TRBD2 (5 bases each). Germline V lookup: CDR1 SEHNR, CDR2 FQNEAQ (reference sequence). V dropped 5 bases and J dropped 0 bases, with 11 bases sitting between them. The CDR3 spans 15 residues. In nucleotides, the CDR3 is TGTGCCAGCAGCCAAGGGACCCTAGCCAAAAACATTCAGTACTTC. Translated, it gives CASSQGTLAKNIQYF.

In this sample, this clonotype turned up a few times. The chain employs TRBV7-2 and TRBJ2-1, with 7 bases that match TRBD1. V lost 1 base, J lost 8 bases, and 2 bases stayed unmatched. The CDR3 sequence is 13 residues long. Per germline, CDR1 SGHTA and CDR2 FQGNSA. The CDR3 coding sequence is TGTGCCAGCAGCTTAGTAACAGGGGATGAGCAGTTCTTC. Amino acids: CASSLVTGDEQFF.

This clonotype has more than one count but fewer than ten. The CDR3 DNA follows: TGCAGCGCCCGCCTGTCCGGGGACAGGGGCTCTTATGGCTACACCTTC. This gives the protein CSARLSGDRGSYGYTF. The rearrangement uses TRBV29-1 and TRBJ1-2; 10 bases fit TRBD1. The V and J ends lost 7 bases and 5 bases, in that order; junction bases with no gene match: 16. Germline V CDR1 and CDR2: SQVTM, ANQGSEA. This CDR3 spans 16 amino acids.

The chain is built from TRBV30 and TRBJ2-3, with D maybe TRBD2 (5 bases). The CDR3 covers 15 residues. V gave up 2 bases and J gave up 1 base, with 13 bases separating them. Germline V gene sequence: CDR1 GTSNPN, CDR2 SVGIG (reference sequence). This CDR3 reads CAWSPEGGRTDTQYF. The CDR3 DNA reads as TGTGCCTGGAGTCCCGAGGGCGGTCGCACAGATACGCAGTATTTT.

This clonotype was seen more than once but under ten times. The chain recombines TRBV5-5 with TRBJ2-7, with D possibly being TRBD1 (6 bases). CDR3 length: 14 amino acids. Per germline, CDR1 SGHKS and CDR2 YYEKEE (reference sequence). With 4 bases removed from V and 2 bases from J, the gap between germline ends came to 13 bases. The DNA of the CDR3 is TGTGCCAGCAGCCCCCAGGGGCCCCCCTACGAGCAGTACTTC. Its translation is CASSPQGPPYEQYF.

This clonotype was seen more than once but under ten times. The gene calls are TRBV28 and TRBJ2-5, with D possibly matching TRBD1 (8 bases). From germline, CDR1 is MDHEN and CDR2 SYDVKM. V lost 4 bases and J 4 bases, leaving 19 bases between the germline ends. The CDR3 spans 16 residues. This CDR3 is CASSSEYRGGRETQYF. The CDR3 nucleotides are TGTGCCAGCAGTTCCGAATACAGGGGGGGGCGAGAGACCCAGTACTTC.